The present T cell receptor beta chain was sequenced within a study of resident and recirculating memory T cells in vitiligo. The study, taken as a whole, reports: TCR sequences were not conserved across biopsy sites or patients. Vitiligo lesions lacked a unique dominant clone, and clonality varied.

No change in lesions over the prior 6 months defined stable disease. As regards this clone: What it binds is not known.

This CDR3 has 16 residues. V was pared by 4 bases and J by 7 bases, with 11 bases of the junction left unmatched. Germline V gene data show CDR1 as MNHNS and CDR2 as SASEGT. Sequencing used immunoSEQ multiplex PCR; TCRdb keeps in-frame clones, though not all of them. Here the sample spans 65,000 to 80,000 clones, about 90% being singletons. The sequenced sample consisted of blood. The sequence was collected from a male donor with vitiligo. V usage is TRBV6-1 and J usage is TRBJ2-1; 9 nucleotides match TRBD2. CDR3 residues: CASSGGGSGSGNEQFF. In DNA form, the CDR3 reads TGTGCCAGCAGTGGGGGAGGTAGCGGGAGTGGGAATGAGCAGTTCTTC.